Below are 12 T cell receptor beta chains sequenced from a single sample in a study of shared clonotypes between healthy human individuals. Clones were read by immunoSEQ multiplex PCR, and TCRdb kept only the in-frame ones, dropping some. This sample yields approximately 640,000 clones, of which less than 95% are seen a single time; about 33% belongs to the top ten. Source material: memory CD8+ T cells from PBMCs. Subset given: CD45RO+ cells pooled with CCR7-negative TemRA cells. These receptors came from a man aged 18 to 30 in good health. Some clones in this sample may be carry-over from other donors' samples.

This chain links TRBV9 with TRBJ2-1; D is possibly TRBD2 (6 bases). Germline V gene sequence: CDR1 SGDLS, CDR2 YYNGEE. Trimming removed 6 bases at V and 7 bases at J, with 20 bases between. CDR3 length equals 15 residues. CDR3 sequence reads: CASTLEGGADNEQFF. The CDR3 DNA reads TGTGCCAGCACACTAGAGGGAGGAGCGGATAATGAGCAGTTCTTC.

This rearrangement joins TRBV28 to TRBJ2-1, with 9 nucleotides matching TRBD2. Germline V gives CDR1 MDHEN, CDR2 SYDVKM. V was clipped by 1 base and J by 4 bases; unmatched bases: 2. CDR3 length: 15 amino acids. For the CDR3, the DNA is TGTGCCAGCAGTTTATTAGCGGGAGTTTACAATGAGCAGTTCTTC. This sequence encodes CASSLLAGVYNEQFF.

The genes are TRBV19 and TRBJ1-1; no reliable D call. V lost 8 bases, J lost 3 bases, and 16 bases lay in between. Germline V gene data show CDR1 as LNHDA and CDR2 as SQIVND (reference sequence). This CDR3 is built from 14 residues. CDR3: CASADPPGDTEAFF. DNA of the CDR3: TGTGCCAGTGCCGATCCACCGGGAGACACTGAAGCTTTCTTT.

This rearrangement joins TRBV11-2 to TRBJ1-1; D not certain. This CDR3 is 13 amino acids long. V gave up 2 bases and J gave up 1 base, with 5 bases separating them. In germline, CDR1 is SGHAT, CDR2 FQNNGV. In nucleotides, the CDR3 is TGTGCCAGCAGCTTAAACGGGAACACTGAAGCTTTCTTT. Translating gives CASSLNGNTEAFF.

The chain recombines TRBV5-6 with TRBJ1-5, with D perhaps matching TRBD1 (6 bases). V lost 4 bases and J 10 bases, leaving 12 bases between the germline ends. Germline assignment: CDR1 SGHDT and CDR2 YYEEEE. This CDR3 region has 12 residues. CDR3 protein: CASSTTGGPQHF. The CDR3 DNA sequence: TGTGCCAGCAGCACGACAGGAGGACCCCAGCATTTT.

In DNA, the CDR3 is TGTGCCAGCAGCTTTTACAGGGCCGAGGGCACTGAAGCTTTCTTT. Amino acid sequence: CASSFYRAEGTEAFF. This chain joins TRBV11-2 and TRBJ1-1; D might be TRBD1 (6 bases). There are 15 residues in the CDR3. Trimming removed 3 bases at V and 4 bases at J, with 15 bases between. Germline CDR1 SGHAT, CDR2 FQNNGV.

This clone was detected once. The V call is TRBV6-1, the J call TRBJ1-1; D is unresolved. Germline V gene sequence: CDR1 MNHNS, CDR2 SASEGT. The ends were cut back, 1 base at V and 5 bases at J, with 8 bases in the middle. The CDR3 runs 13 residues. The CDR3 reads CASSEGGETEAFF. The CDR3 DNA is TGTGCCAGCAGTGAAGGGGGAGAAACTGAAGCTTTCTTT.

The chain has TRBV13 and TRBJ2-7, with TRBD1 matching over 8 bases. V dropped 5 bases and J dropped 5; count of bases not matched to a gene: 14. This CDR3 comprises 16 residues. Germline V gives CDR1 PRHDT, CDR2 FYEKMQ (reference sequence). The CDR3 loop is CASSPLGQGARHEQYF. For the CDR3, the DNA is TGTGCCAGCAGCCCCCTCGGGCAGGGGGCGCGACACGAGCAGTACTTC.

The chain links TRBV13 to TRBJ2-7, with TRBD1 matching over 9 bases. This CDR3 region has 14 residues. V trimming: 5 bases; J trimming: 4 bases; junction bases outside the gene matches: 6. Germline loops: CDR1 PRHDT, CDR2 FYEKMQ (reference sequence). CDR3 protein: CASSGRQGGYEQYF. The CDR3 DNA reads as TGTGCCAGCAGCGGAAGACAGGGGGGATACGAGCAGTACTTC.

This clone was observed a handful of times. V gene TRBV5-3 combines with J gene TRBJ2-1; D not certain. TRBV5-3 carries the ORF label, with uncertain function. The CDR3 extends over 12 amino acids. Trimming removed 0 bases at V and 2 bases at J, with 0 bases between. The CDR3 nucleotides read TGTGCCAGAAGCTTGGCCTACAATGAGCAGTTCTTC. Translating gives CARSLAYNEQFF.

CDR3 sequence (DNA): TGCGCCAGCAGCTCCGATAGGGATCTTTTAAGCAATCAGCCCCAGCATTTT. It codes for CASSSDRDLLSNQPQHF. V gene TRBV5-1 combines with J gene TRBJ1-5; D is unclear. The CDR3 covers 17 residues. V was shortened by 3 bases and J by 1 base, with 17 bases between the two germline ends. Germline V lookup: CDR1 SGHRS, CDR2 YFSETQ.

This chain joins TRBV10-3 and TRBJ2-1; a weak D match, TRBD2 (6 bases). The CDR3 runs to 15 residues. The V end was cut by 7 bases, the J end by 0 bases, with 13 bases between. Looked up from germline, CDR1 is ENHRY and CDR2 is SYGVKD. CDR3 region: CAITSGPSSYNEQFF. The DNA for the CDR3 is TGTGCCATCACCAGCGGGCCGTCCTCCTACAATGAGCAGTTCTTC.